This is a list of T cell receptor beta chains from one sample in a study of CD8+CD57+ T cells in acquired aplastic anemia. TCRdb processed the reads anew with MiXCR; each CDR3 protein has one entry. This sample carries 150,000 to 200,000 distinct CDR3 sequences, just over 45% of them seen once, and the ten largest clones take around 2.9%. The sequencing sample was made of sorted CD4+, CD8+, or CD8+CD57+ T cells (not recorded which) from PBMCs. These receptor sequences come from a human donor in good health. CDR3s include the opening cysteine and the closing phenylalanine or tryptophan. D genes are given only for firm matches. Where a row states a size, it is once, few, many or the class of an expanded clone; other rows omit it.

abundance,j_gene,d_gene,v_gene,len,CDR3nt,CDR3aa
-,TRBJ2-7,-,TRBV15,17,TGTGCCACCAGCAGAGATAGGGGAACTGCCACGACTAGGGAGCAGTACTTC,CATSRDRGTATTREQYF
many,TRBJ1-5,TRBD1,TRBV19,14,TGTGCCAGTTTTCGGACAGGGAGCAATCAGCCCCAGCATTTT,CASFRTGSNQPQHF
-,TRBJ2-1,TRBD2,TRBV7-8,14,TGTGCCAGCACCACTGGGGGGGTCCTCAATGAGCAGTTCTTC,CASTTGGVLNEQFF
-,TRBJ2-3,-,TRBV11-2,16,TGTGCCAGCAGCCCCCGGATGGTCGGAATCACAGATACGCAGTATTTT,CASSPRMVGITDTQYF
-,TRBJ2-7,-,TRBV27,16,TGTGCCAGCAGTTCCACCCCCGGCCTCAGCTCCTACGAGCAGTACTTC,CASSSTPGLSSYEQYF
-,TRBJ2-7,TRBD1,TRBV19,14,TGTGCCAGTAGTCTAGGACAGGGGGAGTGGGAGCAGTACTTC,CASSLGQGEWEQYF
many,TRBJ2-1,-,TRBV14,14,TGTGCCAGCAGCCCAACTAGACAGGTCAATGAGCAGTTCTTC,CASSPTRQVNEQFF
medium-sized,TRBJ2-3,TRBD2,TRBV7-2,14,TGTGCCAGCAGCTCTCATCCTAGCGGGAGGGGCCCACATTTT,CASSSHPSGRGPHF
few,TRBJ1-2,TRBD1,TRBV24-1,14,TGTGCCACCAGTGATACCGGGACAGGACACGGCTACACCTTC,CATSDTGTGHGYTF
-,TRBJ1-6,TRBD1,TRBV29-1,15,TGCAGCGTTGACTGCACAGGGGGCTTAAGGTCACCCCTCCACTTT,CSVDCTGGLRSPLHF